This TCR beta chain was sequenced in a study of CD8+CD57+ T cells in acquired aplastic anemia. Study details: An average of about 3.4 ug of DNA was obtained from sorted CD4+ and CD8+ cells.

Study results and limitations: Patients and controls were found to share twenty-nine CD8+ CDR3 sequences.

This clonotype was found many times. What it binds is unknown. This CDR3 comprises 13 residues. J lost 2 bases, V lost 7 bases, and 4 bases had no gene match. Per the germline V gene, CDR1 is SGHTA and CDR2 is FQGNSA. Using genomic DNA as the template, TCR beta VDJ and CDR3 profiling was carried out. TCRdb ran MiXCR on the reads and lists one entry per CDR3 protein. In the table there are some 220,000 distinct CDR3 sequences, 34% of which are singletons. This chain links TRBV7-2 with TRBJ2-7; 8 bases fit TRBD2. This receptor was obtained from a human donor in good health, serving as a control. What was sequenced was sorted CD4+, CD8+, or CD8+CD57+ T cells (not recorded which) from PBMCs. The CDR3 protein is CASTRGVTYEQYF. In DNA, the CDR3 is TGTGCCAGCACGCGGGGGGTAACCTACGAGCAGTACTTC. The full variable domain, in which reference TRBV7-2 and TRBJ2-7 provide the parts outside the CDR3, is GAGVSQSPSNKVTEKGKDVELRCDPISGHTALYWYRQSLGQGLEFLIYFQGNSAPDKSGLPSDRFSAERTGGSVSTLTIQRTQQEDSAVYLCASTRGVTYEQYFGPGTRLTVT.